This is a list of T cell receptor beta chains from one sample in a study of T cells after yellow fever vaccination. Via MiXCR, TCRdb re-called the 5' RACE reads, giving one row per CDR3 protein. The data contain hundreds of thousands of distinct CDR3 sequences, roughly an eighth of them singletons. Source: CD4+ T cells sorted from PBMCs, taken 15 days after the yellow fever booster vaccination. These receptors were collected from a man aged 18 to 29 who received the YFV17D yellow fever vaccine. CDR3s include the opening cysteine and the closing phenylalanine or tryptophan. The order of the fields is V gene, D gene, J gene, clone size, CDR3 protein, CDR3 DNA. A D gene is named only where the DNA matches it firmly. Some rows have no size entry. The others give once, few or many, or a class for an expanded clone.

TRBV6-1	NA	TRBJ1-5	few	CASSEWRAGDKPQHF	TGTGCCAGCAGTGAATGGCGGGCAGGGGACAAGCCCCAGCATTTT
TRBV3-1	NA	TRBJ1-5	NA	CASSRERRQPQHF	TGTGCCAGCAGCCGGGAGCGTCGGCAGCCCCAGCATTTT
TRBV5-1	NA	TRBJ1-1	many	CASSSGQGREAFF	TGCGCCAGCAGCTCCGGACAAGGCAGGGAAGCTTTCTTT
TRBV6-6	NA	TRBJ1-3	NA	CASSYYPGPERGGNTIYF	TGTGCCAGCAGTTATTACCCCGGCCCCGAAAGGGGAGGAAACACCATATATTTT
TRBV10-3	NA	TRBJ1-2	few	CAISGTGHGYTF	TGTGCCATCAGTGGTACTGGGCATGGCTACACCTTC
TRBV5-1	NA	TRBJ2-7	NA	CASSPDSPSYEQYF	TGCGCCAGCAGCCCGGACAGTCCTTCCTACGAGCAGTACTTC
TRBV10-1	NA	TRBJ2-3	NA	CASNNPGTGPDTQYF	TGCGCCAGCAATAACCCAGGGACTGGCCCGGATACGCAGTATTTT
TRBV5-1	TRBD1	TRBJ2-5	few	CASSGRTGEVETQYF	TGCGCCAGCAGCGGGAGAACAGGGGAAGTAGAGACCCAGTACTTC
TRBV7-2	NA	TRBJ1-4	few	CASSLSATNEKLFF	TGTGCCAGCAGCTTAAGTGCAACTAATGAAAAACTGTTTTTT
TRBV5-1	NA	TRBJ2-2	NA	CASSSPWTGELFF	TGCGCCAGCAGCTCACCTTGGACCGGGGAGCTGTTTTTT
TRBV7-2	TRBD2	TRBJ2-1	NA	CASSLNAGGNGNEQFF	TGTGCCAGCAGCTTAAACGCGGGGGGGAATGGGAATGAGCAGTTCTTC
TRBV27	NA	TRBJ1-2	NA	CASSQSTGINYYGYTF	TGTGCCAGCAGTCAGAGTACAGGGATCAACTACTATGGCTACACCTTC
TRBV21-1	NA	TRBJ1-2	NA	CASSNPVGIGYTF	TGTGCCAGCAGCAATCCCGTCGGAATTGGCTACACCTTC
TRBV6-5	NA	TRBJ2-3	NA	CASSKLWGRITDTQYF	TGTGCCAGCAGTAAACTCTGGGGACGGATCACAGATACGCAGTATTTT
TRBV18	NA	TRBJ2-1	few	CASSPRTTPEEQFF	TGTGCCAGCTCACCGAGGACTACCCCGGAGGAGCAGTTCTTC
TRBV7-9	TRBD1	TRBJ2-7	few	CASSPGDRDRNEQYF	TGTGCCAGCAGCCCTGGGGACAGGGATAGAAACGAGCAGTACTTC
TRBV6-5	NA	TRBJ1-2	NA	CASSVAGARNYGYTF	TGTGCCAGCAGTGTCGCGGGGGCACGTAACTATGGCTACACCTTC
TRBV29-1	NA	TRBJ2-2	many	CSVGSPGNAGELFF	TGCAGCGTGGGGTCACCAGGGAACGCCGGGGAGCTGTTTTTT
TRBV6-2/TRBV6-3	TRBD2	TRBJ2-1	NA	CASSTPFRTSGRALNEQFF	TGTGCCAGCAGTACCCCCTTCCGGACTAGCGGGAGGGCCCTAAATGAGCAGTTCTTC
TRBV7-9	NA	TRBJ1-6	few	CASSLATGLGGNDSPLHF	TGTGCCAGCAGCTTAGCCACGGGGCTCGGGGGGAATGATTCACCCCTCCACTTT
TRBV10-3	NA	TRBJ1-3	few	CAIRAEGIHTIYF	TGTGCCATCAGGGCCGAGGGGATACACACCATATATTTT
TRBV19	NA	TRBJ1-1	few	CASSPPTGMGTEAFF	TGTGCCAGTAGTCCACCGACAGGAATGGGCACTGAAGCTTTCTTT
TRBV4-3	NA	TRBJ1-2	few	CASSQASRDYGYTF	TGCGCCAGCAGCCAAGCTTCGAGGGACTATGGCTACACCTTC
TRBV9	TRBD1	TRBJ2-7	few	CASSEGPGQGTGEQYF	TGTGCCAGCAGCGAGGGGCCGGGACAGGGGACCGGAGAGCAGTACTTC
TRBV12-3/TRBV12-4	NA	TRBJ2-5	few	CASSLSFGAGKQETQYF	TGTGCCAGCAGTTTATCCTTCGGAGCGGGCAAGCAAGAGACCCAGTACTTC
TRBV11-1	NA	TRBJ2-2	few	CASSLGRFSGELFF	TGTGCCAGCAGCTTAGGGCGTTTCTCCGGGGAGCTGTTTTTT
TRBV6-2/TRBV6-3	TRBD1	TRBJ2-1	NA	CASSPLGTGLNEQFF	TGTGCCAGCAGTCCACTGGGGACAGGCCTCAATGAGCAGTTCTTC
TRBV5-1	NA	TRBJ1-5	NA	CASSLAGDAVSPQHF	TGCGCCAGCAGCTTGGCCGGCGACGCGGTGTCGCCCCAGCATTTT
TRBV20-1	TRBD2	TRBJ2-5	many	CSAGPSGGPQETQYF	TGCAGTGCTGGGCCTAGCGGGGGGCCCCAGGAGACCCAGTACTTC
TRBV4-3	NA	TRBJ1-5	NA	CASSQGHSGRNQPQHF	TGCGCCAGCAGCCAAGGTCATAGTGGGAGAAATCAGCCCCAGCATTTT
TRBV2	NA	TRBJ2-5	many	CASSESVQETQYF	TGTGCCAGCAGTGAATCAGTTCAAGAGACCCAGTACTTC
TRBV18	TRBD2	TRBJ2-3	NA	CASSPISGTTTADTQYF	TGTGCCAGCTCACCTATTTCCGGGACTACCACGGCCGATACGCAGTATTTT
TRBV24-1	NA	TRBJ2-2	once	CASRGRLNTGELFF	TGTGCCTCCAGGGGACGGTTGAACACCGGGGAGCTGTTTTTT
TRBV12-3/TRBV12-4	NA	TRBJ2-3	many	CASSLLLAGDTQYF	TGTGCCAGCAGTTTATTACTAGCTGGAGATACGCAGTATTTT
TRBV11-3	NA	TRBJ2-1	NA	CASSYGGTVYNEQFF	TGTGCCAGCAGCTATGGAGGGACAGTCTACAATGAGCAGTTCTTC
TRBV7-2	NA	TRBJ2-3	few	CASSLGPGGNTQYF	TGTGCCAGCAGCTTAGGGCCGGGCGGTAATACGCAGTATTTT
TRBV5-1	NA	TRBJ2-3	few	CASSLIAINPDTQYF	TGCGCCAGCAGCTTGATAGCGATCAATCCAGATACGCAGTATTTT
TRBV5-1	NA	TRBJ2-5	NA	CASSFQGPSQETQYF	TGCGCCAGCAGCTTCCAGGGTCCGTCCCAAGAGACCCAGTACTTC
TRBV12-3/TRBV12-4	NA	TRBJ2-1	few	CASSLLGPYNEQFF	TGTGCCAGCAGTTTACTGGGGCCATACAATGAGCAGTTCTTC
TRBV6-2/TRBV6-3	TRBD2	TRBJ2-2	few	CASRPGGAGELFF	TGTGCCAGCAGGCCGGGGGGGGCCGGGGAGCTGTTTTTT
TRBV18	NA	TRBJ2-1	NA	CASSPLRVQFF	TGTGCCAGCTCACCCCTTCGGGTGCAGTTCTTC
TRBV7-2	NA	TRBJ1-5	NA	CASSSSGRGSGQPQHF	TGTGCCAGCAGCTCGTCAGGTCGGGGGTCAGGACAGCCCCAGCATTTT
TRBV12-3/TRBV12-4	NA	TRBJ1-1	NA	CASSFYRENTEAFF	TGTGCCAGCAGTTTTTACAGGGAGAACACTGAAGCTTTCTTT
TRBV6-1	NA	TRBJ1-5	many	CASSGGFSNQPQHF	TGTGCCAGCAGTGGGGGGTTCTCTAATCAGCCCCAGCATTTT
TRBV2	NA	TRBJ1-4	NA	CASSEFNEKLFF	TGTGCCAGCAGTGAATTTAATGAAAAACTGTTTTTT
TRBV15	NA	TRBJ1-1	many	CATSRDPALGTEAFF	TGTGCCACCAGCAGAGACCCAGCCCTGGGCACTGAAGCTTTCTTT
TRBV15	NA	TRBJ1-5	few	CATSSGEGRVNQPQHF	TGTGCCACCAGCAGTGGAGAGGGAAGGGTCAATCAGCCCCAGCATTTT
TRBV7-2	TRBD2	TRBJ2-5	few	CASSPLTSGGGETQYF	TGTGCCAGCAGCCCCCTGACTAGCGGGGGCGGGGAGACCCAGTACTTC
TRBV4-1	TRBD2	TRBJ2-1	few	CASSQGWTSGGPNEQFF	TGCGCCAGCAGCCAAGGTTGGACTAGCGGGGGCCCCAATGAGCAGTTCTTC
TRBV6-5	NA	TRBJ1-4	NA	CASSYILRAGEKLFF	TGTGCCAGCAGTTACATATTAAGGGCGGGGGAAAAACTGTTTTTT
TRBV7-8	NA	TRBJ1-5	NA	CASSSRESNQPQHF	TGTGCCAGCAGTAGTCGGGAATCGAATCAGCCCCAGCATTTT
TRBV7-9	NA	TRBJ2-1	few	CASSLVASPGAEQFF	TGTGCCAGCAGCTTAGTCGCCAGTCCGGGGGCTGAGCAGTTCTTC
TRBV12-3/TRBV12-4	NA	TRBJ1-4	NA	CASSSPGILEKLFF	TGTGCCAGCAGTTCCCCGGGGATTTTGGAAAAACTGTTTTTT
TRBV2	NA	TRBJ1-2	NA	CASILKGDLFYGYTF	TGTGCCAGCATTCTCAAGGGTGATCTTTTCTATGGCTACACCTTC
TRBV18	NA	TRBJ1-1	many	CASSTATANTEAFF	TGTGCCAGCTCAACTGCGACGGCGAACACTGAAGCTTTCTTT
TRBV24-1	TRBD1	TRBJ2-1	NA	CATSDPGQGGNEQFF	TGTGCCACCAGTGATCCGGGACAGGGTGGAAATGAGCAGTTCTTC
TRBV6-6	NA	TRBJ1-1	many	CASSYPTRGNTEAFF	TGTGCCAGCAGTTACCCGACTCGGGGGAACACTGAAGCTTTCTTT
TRBV20-1	NA	TRBJ2-7	NA	CSARDPAGTTYEQYF	TGCAGTGCTAGAGATCCGGCGGGCACCACCTACGAGCAGTACTTC
TRBV15	NA	TRBJ1-1	few	CATSRDAGLNTEAFF	TGTGCCACCAGCAGAGACGCGGGACTGAACACTGAAGCTTTCTTT